This T cell receptor (beta chain) was profiled in a study of T-cell reconstitution after alpha-beta-depleted transplantation in children (TCRdb year 2016). Context from the whole study: The study quantitatively tracked T-cell immune reconstitution after TCRalphabeta/CD19-depleted allogeneic hematopoietic cell transplantation in children using TCR repertoire profiling.

V is cut back by 4 bases and J by 6 bases, with 7 bases in the junction unmatched. Including the terminal cysteine and phenylalanine, the CDR3 comprises 14 residues. The retained sequence is limited to the CDR3, 42 bases, with the frame set at the first base. CDR1 SGHKS and CDR2 YYEKEE are derived from the germline V gene (reference sequence). Library generation was performed with PCR. Sequencing was carried out with an Illumina HiSeq 2500. Molecular barcoding was employed in the preparation of TCR libraries, with unique molecular identifiers being used to normalize TCRbeta repertoire quantification. TCRdb reran the public reads through fastp at Q25 and MiXCR, keeping productive beta chains. One record per CDR3 amino acid sequence lists the most common genes and DNA. The sample table holds about half a million distinct CDR3 sequences, of which under 15% were seen once. Of the sample, around 6% is held by the ten largest clones.

To note about this clonotype: No antigen is known for it. No quality values exist for individual bases; no much larger clone is one base distant.

This TCR derives from a human donor who donated a stem cell graft to a child with combined immunodeficiency. This specimen consisted of PBMCs from the stem cell graft donor, obtained from the stem cell graft. This chain joins TRBV5-5 to TRBJ2-3; 8 bases in the junction line up with TRBD2. The nucleotide sequence reads as follows: TGTGCCAGCAGCCTTCAGCGGGAGTATGATACGCAGTATTTT. Translated, this gives CASSLQREYDTQYF.